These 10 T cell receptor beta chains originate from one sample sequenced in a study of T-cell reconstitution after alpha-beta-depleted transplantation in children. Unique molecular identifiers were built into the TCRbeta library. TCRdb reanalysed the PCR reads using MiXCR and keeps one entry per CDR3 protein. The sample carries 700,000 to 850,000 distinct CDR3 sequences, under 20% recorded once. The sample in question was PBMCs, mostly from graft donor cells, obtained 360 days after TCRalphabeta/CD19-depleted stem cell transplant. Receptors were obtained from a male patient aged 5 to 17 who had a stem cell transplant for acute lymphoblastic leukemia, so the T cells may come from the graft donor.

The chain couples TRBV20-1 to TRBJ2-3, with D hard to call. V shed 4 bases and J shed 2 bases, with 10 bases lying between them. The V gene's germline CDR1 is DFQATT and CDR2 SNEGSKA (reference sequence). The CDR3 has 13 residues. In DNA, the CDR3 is TGCAGTGCTACCGAACCCCTCACAGATACGCAGTATTTT. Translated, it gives CSATEPLTDTQYF.

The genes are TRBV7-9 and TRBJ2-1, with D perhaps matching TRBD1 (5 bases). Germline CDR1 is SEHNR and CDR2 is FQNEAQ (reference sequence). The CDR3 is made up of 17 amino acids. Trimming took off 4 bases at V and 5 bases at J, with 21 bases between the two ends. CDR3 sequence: CASSSRQGRGWDNEQFF. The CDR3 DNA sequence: TGTGCCAGCAGCTCACGCCAGGGTAGGGGCTGGGACAATGAGCAGTTCTTC. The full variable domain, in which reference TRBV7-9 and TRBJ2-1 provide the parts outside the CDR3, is DTGVSQNPRHKITKRGQNVTFRCDPISEHNRLYWYRQTLGQGPEFLTYFQNEAQLEKSRLLSDRFSAERPKGSFSTLEIQRTEQGDSAMYLCASSSRQGRGWDNEQFFGPGTRLTVL.

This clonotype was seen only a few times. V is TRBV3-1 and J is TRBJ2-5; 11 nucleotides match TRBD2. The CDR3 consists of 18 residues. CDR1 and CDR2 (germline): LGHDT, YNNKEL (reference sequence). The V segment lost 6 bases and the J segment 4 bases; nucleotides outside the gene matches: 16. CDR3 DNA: TGTGCCAGCAGTCCGATTACGAGTTTAGCGGGAGGGAGAGAGACCCAGTACTTC. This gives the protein CASSPITSLAGGRETQYF.

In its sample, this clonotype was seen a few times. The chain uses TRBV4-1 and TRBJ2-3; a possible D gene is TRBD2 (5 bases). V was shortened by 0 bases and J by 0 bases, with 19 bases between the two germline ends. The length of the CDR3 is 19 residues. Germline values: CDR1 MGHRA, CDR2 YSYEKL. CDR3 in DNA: TGCGCCAGCAGCCAAGAACGGACTCCGGAGTTCCCTAGCACAGATACGCAGTATTTT. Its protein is CASSQERTPEFPSTDTQYF.

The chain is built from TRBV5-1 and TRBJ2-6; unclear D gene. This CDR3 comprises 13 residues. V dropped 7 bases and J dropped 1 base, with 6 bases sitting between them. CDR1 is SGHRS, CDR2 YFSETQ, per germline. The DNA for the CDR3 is TGCGCCAGCCGGAAGTCTGGGGCCAACGTCCTGACTTTC. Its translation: CASRKSGANVLTF. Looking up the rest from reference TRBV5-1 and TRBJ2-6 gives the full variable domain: KAGVTQTPRYLIKTRGQQVTLSCSPISGHRSVSWYQQTPGQGLQFLFEYFSETQRNKGNFPGRFSGRQFSNSRSEMNVSTLELGDSALYLCASRKSGANVLTFGAGSRLTVL.

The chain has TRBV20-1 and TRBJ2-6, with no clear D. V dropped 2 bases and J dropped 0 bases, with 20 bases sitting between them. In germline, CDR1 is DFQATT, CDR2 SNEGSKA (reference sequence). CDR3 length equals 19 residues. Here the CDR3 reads CSARPRSYSSDSGANVLTF. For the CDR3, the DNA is TGCAGTGCTAGACCGAGGTCATACTCCTCGGACTCTGGGGCCAACGTCCTGACTTTC.

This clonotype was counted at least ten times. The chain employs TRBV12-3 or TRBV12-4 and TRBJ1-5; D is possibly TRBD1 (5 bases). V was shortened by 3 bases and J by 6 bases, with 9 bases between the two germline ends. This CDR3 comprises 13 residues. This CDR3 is CASSLQGGQPQHF. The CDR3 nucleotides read TGTGCCAGCAGTTTGCAGGGAGGTCAGCCCCAGCATTTT.

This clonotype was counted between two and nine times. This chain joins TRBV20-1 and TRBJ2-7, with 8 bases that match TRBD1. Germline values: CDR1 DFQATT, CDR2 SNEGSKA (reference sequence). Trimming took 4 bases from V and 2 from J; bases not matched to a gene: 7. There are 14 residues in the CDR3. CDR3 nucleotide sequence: TGCAGTGCTACCCAGTGGGACAGGACCTACGAGCAGTACTTC. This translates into CSATQWDRTYEQYF.

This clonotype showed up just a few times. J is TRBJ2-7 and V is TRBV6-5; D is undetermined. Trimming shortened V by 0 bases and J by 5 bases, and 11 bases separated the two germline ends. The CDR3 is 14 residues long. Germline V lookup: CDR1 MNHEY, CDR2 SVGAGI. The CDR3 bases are TGTGCCAGCAGTTACTCGAGGCGGTCCCACGAGCAGTACTTC. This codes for CASSYSRRSHEQYF.

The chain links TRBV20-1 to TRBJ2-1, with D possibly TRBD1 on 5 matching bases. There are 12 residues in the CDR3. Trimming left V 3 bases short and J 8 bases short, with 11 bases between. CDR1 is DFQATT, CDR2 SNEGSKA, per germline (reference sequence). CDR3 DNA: TGCAGTGCTAGTTCAGGGCCGGATGAGCAGTTCTTC. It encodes CSASSGPDEQFF.